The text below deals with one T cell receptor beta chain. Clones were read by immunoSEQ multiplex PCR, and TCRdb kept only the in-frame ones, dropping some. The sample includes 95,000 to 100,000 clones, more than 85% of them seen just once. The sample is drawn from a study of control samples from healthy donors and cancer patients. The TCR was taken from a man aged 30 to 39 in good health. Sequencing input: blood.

CDR3 protein: CASSPPSGSTYEQYF. The CDR3 nucleotides are TGTGCCAGCAGCCCGCCTAGCGGGAGTACCTACGAGCAGTACTTC. The rearrangement links TRBV11-2 to TRBJ2-7, with TRBD2 matching 10 bases. The CDR3 is 15 residues long. Germline V gene sequence: CDR1 SGHAT, CDR2 FQNNGV. With V trimmed by 5 bases and J by 2 bases, 6 bases remained unmatched.